This T cell receptor (beta chain) was recorded in a study of cytotoxic CD8 clonotypes in ibrutinib-treated CLL. Study context: The average sample held roughly 250,000 productive templates and 85,000 to 100,000 productive rearrangements.

Findings and caveats of the study: Baseline-level clonality went beyond age-matched healthy donors and moved in step with circulating CD8+ T-cell counts. Clonality was higher at ibrutinib response and returned toward baseline at progression.

Concerning this clone itself: Its antigen is as yet unknown.

Clones were sequenced by immunoSEQ multiplex PCR, and TCRdb holds only the in-frame ones, with some missing. The top ten clones hold 2.5% to 3.5% of a sample with around 130,000 clones, around 84% of them seen once. This CDR3 has 17 residues. The source of this sequence is a human donor with chronic lymphocytic leukemia. The sequencing used PBMCs, collected after 24 months of ibrutinib treatment. The rearrangement joins TRBV21-1 to TRBJ2-1. TRBV21-1 is a documented pseudogene. CDR3: CARTLWEHDSFYNEQFF. Here the CDR3 DNA reads TGTGCCAGGACTTTATGGGAACACGATTCGTTCTACAATGAGCAGTTCTTC.